The T cell receptor beta chain under discussion was sequenced for a study of neurological immune-mediated disorders. The unsorted libraries originated from 2 million PBMCs that had been stored at -80 C. This clonotype was seen repeatedly, ten times or more. In TCRdb, the 5' RACE reads were re-called with MiXCR into one record per CDR3 protein. This table has about 43,000 distinct CDR3 sequences, about an eighth appearing once. V was clipped by 6 bases and J by 7 bases, with 12 bases between them. Germline CDR1 and CDR2: MNHNY and SVGAGI (reference sequence). The CDR3 spans 13 residues. The sample taken for sequencing was PBMCs. The receptor's source is a female donor in good health. The chain uses TRBV6-6 and TRBJ2-2, with D hard to call. The DNA of the CDR3 is TGTGCCAGCAGACACGACGAGGTCGGGGAGCTGTTTTTT. Protein: CASRHDEVGELFF.